Following are 17 T cell receptor beta chains from one sample sequenced in a study of blood T cell repertoires in COVID-19. Produced via immunoSEQ multiplex PCR; TCRdb's table is partial and in-frame only. The sample lists about half a million clones, about nine tenths seen once, with under 9.5% in the top ten. Sequencing input: PBMCs or T cells enriched from blood (not recorded which). These receptor sequences come from a woman aged 55-75 years who had recovered from COVID-19.

CDR3 in amino acids: CASSESSGTATSTDTQYF. DNA for the CDR3: TGCGCCAGCAGTGAGTCGTCAGGGACTGCCACTAGCACAGATACGCAGTATTTT. The J gene is TRBJ2-3, the V gene TRBV10-2; D perhaps matches TRBD2 (6 bases). The germline gives CDR1 WSHSY, CDR2 SAAADI. The CDR3 is 18 amino acids. Trimming removed 0 bases from V and 0 bases from J, with 16 bases in between.

The V gene is TRBV24-1, the J gene TRBJ2-5; a weak D match, TRBD2 (5 bases). V gave up 6 bases and J gave up 7 bases, with 14 bases separating them. The CDR3 is made up of 13 amino acids. Germline CDR1 and CDR2: KGHDR and SFDVKD. CDR3 DNA sequence: TGTGCCACCAGTAGCTCCGCGGGCGGGACCCAGTACTTC. Translating it yields CATSSSAGGTQYF.

CDR3 nucleotide sequence: TGTGCCAGCAGCGTACGACAGTCCAGCTCCTACAATGAGCAGTTCTTC. Amino acids: CASSVRQSSSYNEQFF. V usage is TRBV9 and J usage is TRBJ2-1, with a possible D match to TRBD1 (5 bases). The CDR3 runs to 16 residues. V lost 1 base, J lost 0 bases, and 11 bases lay in between. Germline CDR1 reads SGDLS; CDR2 reads YYNGEE.

This clone appeared a single time. This rearrangement joins TRBV9 to TRBJ2-6; D is uncertain. CDR1 and CDR2 (germline): SGDLS, YYNGEE. The CDR3 has 16 amino acids. V was pared by 0 bases and J by 1 base, with 8 bases between. The DNA for the CDR3 is TGTGCCAGCAGCGTAGACAAATTATCTGGGGCCAACGTCCTGACTTTC. Encoded protein: CASSVDKLSGANVLTF.

The gene calls are TRBV6-5 and TRBJ2-6, with D maybe TRBD1 (6 bases). V was shortened by 6 bases and J by 2 bases, with 11 bases between the two germline ends. Germline CDR1 MNHEY, CDR2 SVGAGI. CDR3 length equals 15 residues. CDR3 in amino acids: CASSTWTAGANVLTF. The CDR3 DNA sequence: TGTGCCAGCAGCACTTGGACAGCTGGGGCCAACGTCCTGACTTTC.

This clone came up once. V is TRBV27 and J is TRBJ1-4; D possibly corresponds to TRBD1 (6 bases). Germline CDR1 is MNHEY and CDR2 is SMNVEV (reference sequence). V was cut by 3 bases and J by 1 base, with 9 bases left in between. The CDR3 runs to 15 residues. As DNA, the CDR3 is TGTGCCAGCAGTTTCTTACAGGGAACTAATGAAAAACTGTTTTTT. This encodes CASSFLQGTNEKLFF.

In this sample, this clone turned up a few times. The chain employs TRBV7-9 and TRBJ1-1, with D perhaps TRBD1 (5 bases). Trimming cost V 7 bases and J 8 bases, with 14 bases left between them. The CDR3 totals 12 residues. Germline V CDR1 and CDR2: SEHNR, FQNEAQ (reference sequence). As DNA, the CDR3 is TGTGCCAGCACCTACCAGGGAGGGGAAGCTTTCTTT. Translation: CASTYQGGEAFF. Full variable domain (outside the CDR3, taken from reference TRBV7-9 and TRBJ1-1): DTGVSQNPRHKITKRGQNVTFRCDPISEHNRLYWYRQTLGQGPEFLTYFQNEAQLEKSRLLSDRFSAERPKGSFSTLEIQRTEQGDSAMYLCASTYQGGEAFFGQGTRLTVV.

The chain is built from TRBV5-1 and TRBJ1-5; D gene uncertain. The V end was cut by 5 bases, the J end by 3 bases, with 12 bases between. CDR3 length: 14 amino acids. Germline lookup yields CDR1 SGHRS and CDR2 YFSETQ. The CDR3 spells CASSSGLANQPQHF. In DNA form, the CDR3 reads TGCGCCAGCAGTAGCGGGCTCGCCAATCAGCCCCAGCATTTT.

A single count supports this clone. Other DNA sequences in the sample encode the same CDR3. The chain combines TRBV19 with TRBJ1-2, with 9 bases matching TRBD1. Germline lookup yields CDR1 LNHDA and CDR2 SQIVND (reference sequence). The CDR3 consists of 14 residues. The trim removed 6 bases at V and 2 bases at J, leaving 4 bases unmatched. CDR3 in amino acids: CASRTGTGNYGYTF. CDR3 bases: TGTGCCAGTAGAACCGGGACAGGGAACTATGGCTACACCTTC.

This chain connects TRBV4-1 to TRBJ1-3; no clear D gene. Germline V gene data show CDR1 as MGHRA and CDR2 as YSYEKL. V dropped 1 base and J dropped 0 bases, with 7 bases sitting between them. The CDR3 is made up of 15 amino acids. The CDR3 reads CASSQATPSGNTIYF. The CDR3 DNA reads as TGCGCCAGCAGCCAAGCTACTCCCTCTGGAAACACCATATATTTT.

This chain joins TRBV5-5 and TRBJ2-7; TRBD1 aligns across 7 bases. With V trimmed by 0 bases and J by 6 bases, 3 bases remained unmatched. Germline values: CDR1 SGHKS, CDR2 YYEKEE (reference sequence). The CDR3 has 13 amino acids. For the CDR3, the DNA is TGTGCCAGCAGCTTGGCTGACAGGGTCGAGCAGTACTTC. Translation gives CASSLADRVEQYF.

The chain is built from TRBV6-5 and TRBJ1-2; D possibly corresponds to TRBD1 (6 bases). With 7 bases removed from V and 6 bases from J, the gap between germline ends came to 21 bases. CDR3 length: 15 amino acids. Germline V lookup: CDR1 MNHEY, CDR2 SVGAGI. The CDR3 DNA sequence: TGTGCCAGCATAATCCGGTTGGGGGGGCTAGATGGCTACACCTTC. Its protein product is CASIIRLGGLDGYTF.

The chain recombines TRBV5-1 with TRBJ1-2, with TRBD1 identical over 7 bases. This CDR3 is 13 amino acids long. The junction had 8 bases not matched to a gene; V was cut back by 4 bases and J by 8 bases. Germline CDR1 is SGHRS and CDR2 is YFSETQ. The CDR3 sequence: CASSRTGDWGYTF. In DNA, the CDR3 is TGCGCCAGCAGCCGAACAGGGGATTGGGGCTACACCTTC.

V gene TRBV5-1 combines with J gene TRBJ2-2; 9 bases are shared with TRBD1. The length of the CDR3 is 18 residues. Germline CDR1 reads SGHRS; CDR2 reads YFSETQ. The ends lost 0 bases at V and 6 bases at J; junction bases unmatched: 12. Here the CDR3 reads CASSLALSGGQGPGELFF. CDR3 in DNA: TGCGCCAGCAGCTTGGCTCTCTCCGGGGGACAGGGTCCCGGGGAGCTGTTTTTT.

The chain combines TRBV5-1 with TRBJ2-5; D uncertain. V was trimmed by 4 bases and J by 1 base, leaving 14 bases between them. The germline gives CDR1 SGHRS, CDR2 YFSETQ. The CDR3 has 15 residues. CDR3 nucleotide sequence: TGCGCCAGCAGCCTTAATACAGCACCCCAAGAGACCCAGTACTTC. Translation gives CASSLNTAPQETQYF.

This clone showed up just once. V is TRBV29-1 and J is TRBJ2-7; the D gene is possibly TRBD1 (6 bases). Germline CDR1 and CDR2: SQVTM and ANQGSEA. V lost 3 bases and J 5 bases, leaving 17 bases between the germline ends. The CDR3 sequence is 14 residues long. The CDR3 DNA sequence: TGCAGCGTTGACTACCGGGACACAACCCACGAGCAGTACTTC. It is translated as CSVDYRDTTHEQYF.

The chain couples TRBV27 to TRBJ2-1; 9 bases align to TRBD1. CDR1 and CDR2 (germline): MNHEY, SMNVEV (reference sequence). The J segment lost 9 bases and the V segment lost 4 bases, leaving 4 bases of the junction unmatched. This CDR3 spans 13 amino acids. Here the CDR3 reads CASSWDRVGEQFF. The CDR3 DNA is TGTGCCAGCAGTTGGGACAGGGTGGGTGAGCAGTTCTTC.